These 5 T cell receptor beta chains were all obtained from the same sample, sequenced in a study of cytomegalovirus exposure and HLA in healthy donors. The PCR made use of 60 Vbeta and 13 Jbeta primers. The method was immunoSEQ multiplex PCR; TCRdb's version includes in-frame clones alone and lacks a portion of them. There are around 200,000 clones in the sample; around 74% occur only once, and around 3% lies in the top ten. What was sequenced was PBMCs. These receptor sequences come from a male donor in good health and CMV-seronegative.

The rearrangement uses TRBV6-5 and TRBJ1-4, with TRBD1 identical over 8 bases. Germline CDR1 and CDR2: MNHEY and SVGAGI. The CDR3 is 15 amino acids. J lost 8 bases, V lost 2 bases, and 7 bases had no gene match. The CDR3 region is CASSYPDRVPEKLFF. DNA for the CDR3: TGTGCCAGCAGTTACCCGGACAGGGTACCCGAAAAACTGTTTTTT.

This chain uses TRBV10-3 with TRBJ2-5; 8 bases match TRBD1. The tail of the sequence fits TRBJ2-7 better, so the J call may be wrong. There are 15 residues in the CDR3. Germline loops: CDR1 ENHRY, CDR2 SYGVKD. The CDR3 sequence is CAISAAGTGYDEQYF. CDR3 in DNA: TGTGCCATCAGTGCCGCCGGGACAGGCTACGACGAGCAGTACTTC.

J is TRBJ1-3 and V is TRBV30, with D maybe TRBD1 (6 bases). Per germline, CDR1 GTSNPN and CDR2 SVGIG (reference sequence). The CDR3 is made up of 14 amino acids. V was pared by 3 bases and J by 4 bases, with 13 bases between. As DNA, the CDR3 is TGTGCCTGGAGCCTTACAGGGATCGGAAACACCATATATTTT. Translated: CAWSLTGIGNTIYF.

This clone has a handful of counts. J is TRBJ2-3 and V is TRBV9; the D gene is possibly TRBD2 (7 bases). The CDR3 loop spans 12 amino acids. CDR1 SGDLS and CDR2 YYNGEE come from the germline V gene. V gave up 0 bases and J gave up 11 bases, with 10 bases separating them. Written as DNA, the CDR3 is TGTGCCAGCAGCGTAGAAGGGGGGGTGCAGTATTTT. The encoded protein is CASSVEGGVQYF.

The chain recombines TRBV30 with TRBJ2-7; D is perhaps TRBD1 (5 bases). Germline V CDR1 and CDR2: GTSNPN, SVGIG (reference sequence). This CDR3 is built from 14 residues. Trimming shortened V by 0 bases and J by 0 bases, and 9 bases separated the two germline ends. The CDR3 coding sequence is TGTGCCTGGAGTGTACACAGGAGCTCCTACGAGCAGTACTTC. Amino acid sequence: CAWSVHRSSYEQYF.